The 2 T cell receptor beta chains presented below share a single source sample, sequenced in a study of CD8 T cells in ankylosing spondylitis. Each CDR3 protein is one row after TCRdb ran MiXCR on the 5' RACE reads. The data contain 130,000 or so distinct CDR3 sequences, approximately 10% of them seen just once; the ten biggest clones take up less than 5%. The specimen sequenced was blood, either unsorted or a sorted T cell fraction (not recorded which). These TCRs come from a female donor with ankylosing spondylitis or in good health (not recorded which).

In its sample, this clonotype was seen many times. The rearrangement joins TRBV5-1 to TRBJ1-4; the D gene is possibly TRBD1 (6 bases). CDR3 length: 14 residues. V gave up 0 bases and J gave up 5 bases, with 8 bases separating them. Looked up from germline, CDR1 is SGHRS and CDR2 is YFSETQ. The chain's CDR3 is CASSLGTANEKLFF. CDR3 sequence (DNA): TGCGCCAGCAGCTTGGGGACAGCAAATGAAAAACTGTTTTTT.

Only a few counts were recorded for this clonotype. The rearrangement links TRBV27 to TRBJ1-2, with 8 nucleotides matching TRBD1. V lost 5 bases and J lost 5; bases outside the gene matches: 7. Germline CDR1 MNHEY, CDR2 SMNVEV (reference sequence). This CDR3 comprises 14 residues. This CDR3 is CASSIRGRGYGYTF. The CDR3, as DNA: TGTGCCAGCAGTATCAGGGGGCGTGGGTATGGCTACACCTTC.